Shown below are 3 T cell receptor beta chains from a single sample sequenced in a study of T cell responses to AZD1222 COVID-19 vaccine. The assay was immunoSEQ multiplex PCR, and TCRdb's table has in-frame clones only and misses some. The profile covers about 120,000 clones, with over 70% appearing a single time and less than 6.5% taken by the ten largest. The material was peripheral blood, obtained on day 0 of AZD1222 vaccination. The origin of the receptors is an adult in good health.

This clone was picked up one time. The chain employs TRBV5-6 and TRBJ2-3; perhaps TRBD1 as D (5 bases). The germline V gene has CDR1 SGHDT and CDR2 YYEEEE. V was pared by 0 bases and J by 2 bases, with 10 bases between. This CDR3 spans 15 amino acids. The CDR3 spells CASSLGAGITDTQYF. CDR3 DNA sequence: TGTGCCAGCAGCTTGGGGGCAGGGATCACAGATACGCAGTATTTT.

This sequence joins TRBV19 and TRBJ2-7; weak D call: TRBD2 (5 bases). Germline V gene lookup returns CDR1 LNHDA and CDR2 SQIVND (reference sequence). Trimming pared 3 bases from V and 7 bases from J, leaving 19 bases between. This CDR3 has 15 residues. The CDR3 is CASSIGELAKDEQYF. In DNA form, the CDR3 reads TGTGCCAGTAGTATCGGGGAATTGGCCAAGGATGAGCAGTACTTC.

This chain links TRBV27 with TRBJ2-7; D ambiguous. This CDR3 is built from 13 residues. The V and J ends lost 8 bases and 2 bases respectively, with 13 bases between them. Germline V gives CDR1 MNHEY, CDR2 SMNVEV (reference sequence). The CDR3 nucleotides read TGTGCCAGCTGCCCGTCTGCCACCTACGAGCAGTACTTC. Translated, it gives CASCPSATYEQYF.